This paragraph reports one T cell receptor beta chain. Its antigen remains unidentified. The libraries were made with immunoSEQ v3. TCRdb's table, derived via immunoSEQ multiplex PCR, lists solely in-frame clones and lacks some. The sample lists 5,000 to 8,000 clones, about 61% occurring once. The sample comes from a study of TIL therapy for anti-PD-1-resistant metastatic lung cancer. Study-wide background: Most patients had lung adenocarcinoma. Whole-study results and caveats: Many TIL product clones were absent from baseline tumor, suggesting clonal contraction. Compared with baseline intratumoral T cells, expanded TIL cultures were more clonal and less diverse (around 5.7% vs 31%).

The germline V gene has CDR1 KGHDR and CDR2 SFDVKD. There are 12 residues in the CDR3. The ends were cut back, 5 bases at V and 4 bases at J, with 8 bases in the middle. Time point noted: pre-treatment sample, taken before nivolumab and TIL therapy. Pleural nodules or supraclavicular lymph nodes made up most of the excised metastases sampled. The chain couples TRBV24-1 to TRBJ2-7, with D possibly TRBD2 on 5 matching bases. The sequence came from a person aged 30 to 80 with non-small cell lung cancer. The sequencing used tumor tissue, collected at baseline. The CDR3 nucleotides read TGTGCCACCAGTGGTGGCGGGTACGAGCAGTACTTC. This codes for CATSGGGYEQYF.